This T cell receptor beta chain appears in the sequencing data of a study of T cells expressing NK-cell markers. Across the whole study: Sorted CD3+CD56-NKG2C+, CD3+CD56+NKG2C- and CD3+CD56+NKG2C+ T cells were the source of the TCR beta repertoires. Just one sequenced donor of eight was HCMV-seronegative, while seven were seropositive.

The germline CDR1 and CDR2 sequences are MNHNS and SASEGT. The CDR3 runs 13 residues. Comment on this clonotype: What it recognizes is unknown.

TCRdb reprocessed the 5' RACE reads and stores each CDR3 protein as one record, lacking DNA. The data show 500,000 to 700,000 distinct CDR3 sequences, and the top ten clones hold roughly 3.4%. Study findings and constraints: Where several donors were concerned, these clonotypes also led the CD3+CD56-NKG2C+ fraction. Of CD8+ T cells, roughly 1.0-7.0% belonged to dominant NKG2C+ clonotypes in roughly six donors.

The chain couples TRBV6-1 to TRBJ2-5; TCRdb indicates TRBD2, and absent DNA this call remains unverified. This clonotype was sampled from a man in his late teens or twenties in good health. The sequenced material came from blood T cells: a sorted CD56 or NKG2C T cell subset, CD4+ or CD8+ T cells, or bulk PBMC T cells (not recorded which). Here the CDR3 reads CASTREGLGTQYF.